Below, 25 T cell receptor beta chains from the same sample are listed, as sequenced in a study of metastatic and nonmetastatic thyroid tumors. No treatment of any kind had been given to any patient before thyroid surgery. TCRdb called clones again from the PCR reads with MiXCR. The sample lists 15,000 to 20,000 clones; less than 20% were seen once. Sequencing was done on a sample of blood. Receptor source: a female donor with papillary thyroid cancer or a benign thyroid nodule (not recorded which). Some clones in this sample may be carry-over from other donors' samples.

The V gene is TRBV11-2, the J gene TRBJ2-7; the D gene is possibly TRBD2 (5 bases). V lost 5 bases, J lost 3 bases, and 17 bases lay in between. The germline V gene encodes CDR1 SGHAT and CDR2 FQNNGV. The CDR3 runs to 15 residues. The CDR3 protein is CASSRIGEILYEQYF. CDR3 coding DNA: TGTGCCAGCAGCCGTATCGGGGAAATCCTCTACGAGCAGTACTTC.

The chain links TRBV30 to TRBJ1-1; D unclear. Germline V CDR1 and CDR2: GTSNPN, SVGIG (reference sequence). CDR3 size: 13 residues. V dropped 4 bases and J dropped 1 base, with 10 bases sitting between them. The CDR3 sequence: CAWNSPPNTEAFF. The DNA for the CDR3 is TGTGCCTGGAACAGCCCCCCGAACACTGAAGCTTTCTTT.

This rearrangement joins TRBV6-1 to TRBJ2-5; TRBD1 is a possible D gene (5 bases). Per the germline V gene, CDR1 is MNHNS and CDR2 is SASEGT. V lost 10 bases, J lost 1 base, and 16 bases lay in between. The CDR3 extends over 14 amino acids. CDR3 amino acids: CATGKGQSQETQYF. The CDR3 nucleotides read TGTGCCACTGGGAAGGGGCAGTCCCAAGAGACCCAGTACTTC.

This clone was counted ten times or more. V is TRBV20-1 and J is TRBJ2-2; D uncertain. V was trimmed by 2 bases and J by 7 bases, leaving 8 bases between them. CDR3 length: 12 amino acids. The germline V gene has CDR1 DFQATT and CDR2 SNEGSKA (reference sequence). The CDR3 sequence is CSARLRSGELFF. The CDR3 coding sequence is TGCAGTGCTAGACTGCGGAGCGGGGAGCTGTTTTTT.

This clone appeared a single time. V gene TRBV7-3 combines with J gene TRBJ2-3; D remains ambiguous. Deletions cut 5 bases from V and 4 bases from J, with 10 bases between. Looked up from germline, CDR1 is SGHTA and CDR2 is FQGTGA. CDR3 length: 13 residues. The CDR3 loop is CASSPQSSDTQYF. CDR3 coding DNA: TGTGCCAGCAGCCCCCAGTCATCAGATACGCAGTATTTT.

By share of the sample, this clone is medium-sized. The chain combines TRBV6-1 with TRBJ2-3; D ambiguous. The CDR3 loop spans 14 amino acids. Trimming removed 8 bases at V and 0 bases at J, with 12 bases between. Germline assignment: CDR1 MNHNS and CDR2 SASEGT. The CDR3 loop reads CASHLGLSTDTQYF. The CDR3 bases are TGTGCCAGCCACCTCGGGCTCAGCACAGATACGCAGTATTTT.

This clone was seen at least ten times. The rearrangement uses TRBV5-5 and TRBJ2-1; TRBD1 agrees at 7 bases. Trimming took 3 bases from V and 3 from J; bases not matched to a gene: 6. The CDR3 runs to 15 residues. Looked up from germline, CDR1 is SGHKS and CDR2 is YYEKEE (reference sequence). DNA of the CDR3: TGTGCCAGCAGCTCGGCCGGGACAGTCTACAATGAGCAGTTCTTC. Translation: CASSSAGTVYNEQFF.

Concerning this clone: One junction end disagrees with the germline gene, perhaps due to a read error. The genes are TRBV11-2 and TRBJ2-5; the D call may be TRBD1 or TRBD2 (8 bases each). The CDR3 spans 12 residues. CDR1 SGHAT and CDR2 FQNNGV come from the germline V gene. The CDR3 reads CASSPGGDRPFF. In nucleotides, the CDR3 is TGTGCCAGCAGCCCGGGGGGGGACAGGCCGTTCTTC.

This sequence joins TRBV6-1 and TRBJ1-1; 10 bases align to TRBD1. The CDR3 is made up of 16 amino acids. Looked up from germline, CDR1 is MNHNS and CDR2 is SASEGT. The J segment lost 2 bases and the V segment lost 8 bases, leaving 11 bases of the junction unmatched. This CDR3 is CASGGTGARENTEAFF. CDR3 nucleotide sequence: TGTGCCAGCGGTGGGACAGGGGCGAGAGAAAACACTGAAGCTTTCTTT.

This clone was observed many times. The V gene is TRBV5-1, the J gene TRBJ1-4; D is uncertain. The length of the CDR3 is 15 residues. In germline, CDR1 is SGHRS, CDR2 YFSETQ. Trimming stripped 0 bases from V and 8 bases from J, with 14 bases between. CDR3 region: CASSLDAGFREKLFF. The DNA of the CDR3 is TGCGCCAGCAGCTTGGACGCCGGGTTTAGGGAAAAACTGTTTTTT.

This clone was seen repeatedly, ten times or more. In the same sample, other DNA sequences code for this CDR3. DNA of the CDR3: TGCGCCAGCAGCTTGGCCGGGTTCTCCTACGAGCAGTACTTC. Amino acids: CASSLAGFSYEQYF. This chain links TRBV5-1 with TRBJ2-7; D call uncertain. The V end was cut by 0 bases, the J end by 0 bases, with 7 bases between. CDR1 and CDR2 (germline): SGHRS, YFSETQ. This CDR3 comprises 14 residues.

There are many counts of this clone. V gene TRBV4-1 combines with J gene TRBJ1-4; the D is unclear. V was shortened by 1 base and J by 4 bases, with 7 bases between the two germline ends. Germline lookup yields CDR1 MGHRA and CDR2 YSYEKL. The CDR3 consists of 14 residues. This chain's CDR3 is CASSQVLFNEKLFF. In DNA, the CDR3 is TGCGCCAGCAGCCAAGTTCTATTTAATGAAAAACTGTTTTTT.

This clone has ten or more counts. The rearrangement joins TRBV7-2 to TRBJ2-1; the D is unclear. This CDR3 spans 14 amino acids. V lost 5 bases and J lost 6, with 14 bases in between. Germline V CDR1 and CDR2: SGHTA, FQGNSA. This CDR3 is CASSKTYNANEQFF. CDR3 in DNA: TGTGCCAGCAGCAAGACTTATAACGCCAATGAGCAGTTCTTC. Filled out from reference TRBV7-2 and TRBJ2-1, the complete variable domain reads GAGVSQSPSNKVTEKGKDVELRCDPISGHTALYWYRQSLGQGLEFLIYFQGNSAPDKSGLPSDRFSAERTGGSVSTLTIQRTQQEDSAVYLCASSKTYNANEQFFGPGTRLTVL.

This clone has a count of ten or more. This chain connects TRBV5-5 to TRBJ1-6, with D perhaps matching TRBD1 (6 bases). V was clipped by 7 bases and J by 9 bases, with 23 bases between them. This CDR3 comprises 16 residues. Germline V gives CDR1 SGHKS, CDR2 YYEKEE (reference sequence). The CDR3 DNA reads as TGTGCCAGCCGCATAGGGGGGATAGGGGGTGCTTCACCCCTCCACTTT. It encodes CASRIGGIGGASPLHF.

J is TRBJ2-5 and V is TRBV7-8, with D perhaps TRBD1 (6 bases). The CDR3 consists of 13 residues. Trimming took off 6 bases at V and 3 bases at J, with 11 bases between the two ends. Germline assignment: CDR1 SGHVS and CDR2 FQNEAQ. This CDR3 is CASRKGVKETQYF. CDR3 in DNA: TGTGCCAGCAGAAAGGGGGTAAAAGAGACCCAGTACTTC.

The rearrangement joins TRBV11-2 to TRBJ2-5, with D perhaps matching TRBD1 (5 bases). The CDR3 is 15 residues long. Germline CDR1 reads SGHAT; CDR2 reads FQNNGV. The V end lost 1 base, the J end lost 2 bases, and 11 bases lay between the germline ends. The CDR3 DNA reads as TGTGCCAGCAGCTTAGTTTTGGGGCCTCAAGAGACCCAGTACTTC. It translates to CASSLVLGPQETQYF. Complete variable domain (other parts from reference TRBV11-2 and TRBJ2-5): EAGVAQSPRYKIIEKRQSVAFWCNPISGHATLYWYQQILGQGPKLLIQFQNNGVVDDSQLPKDRFSAERLKGVDSTLKIQPAKLEDSAVYLCASSLVLGPQETQYFGPGTRLLVL.

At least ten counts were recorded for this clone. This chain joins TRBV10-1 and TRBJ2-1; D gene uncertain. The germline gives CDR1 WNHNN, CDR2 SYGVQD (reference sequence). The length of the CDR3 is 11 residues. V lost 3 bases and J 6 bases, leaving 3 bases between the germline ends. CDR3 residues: CASSDSNEQFF. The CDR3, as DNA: TGCGCCAGCAGTGACTCCAATGAGCAGTTCTTC.

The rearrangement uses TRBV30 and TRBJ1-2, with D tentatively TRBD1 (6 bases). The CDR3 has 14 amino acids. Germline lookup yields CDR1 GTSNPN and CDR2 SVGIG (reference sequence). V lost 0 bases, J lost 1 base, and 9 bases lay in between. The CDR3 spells CAWSVGGLNYGYTF. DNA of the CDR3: TGTGCCTGGAGTGTCGGGGGGCTTAACTATGGCTACACCTTC. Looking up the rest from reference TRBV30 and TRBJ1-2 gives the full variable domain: SQTIHQWPATLVQPVGSPLSLECTVEGTSNPNLYWYRQAAGRGLQLLFYSVGIGQISSEVPQNLSASRPQDRQFILSSKKLLLSDSGFYLCAWSVGGLNYGYTFGSGTRLTVV.

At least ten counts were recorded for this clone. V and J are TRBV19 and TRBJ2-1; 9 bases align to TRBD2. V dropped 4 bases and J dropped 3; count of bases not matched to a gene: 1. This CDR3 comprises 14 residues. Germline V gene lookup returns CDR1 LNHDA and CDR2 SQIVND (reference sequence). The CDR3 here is CASSSGRVYNEQFF. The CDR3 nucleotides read TGTGCCAGTAGTAGCGGGAGGGTCTACAATGAGCAGTTCTTC.

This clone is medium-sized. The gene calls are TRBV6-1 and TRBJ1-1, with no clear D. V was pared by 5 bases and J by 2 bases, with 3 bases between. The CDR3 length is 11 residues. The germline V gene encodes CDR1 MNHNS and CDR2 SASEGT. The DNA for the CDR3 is TGTGCCAGCAGTCCAAACACTGAAGCTTTCTTT. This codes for CASSPNTEAFF.

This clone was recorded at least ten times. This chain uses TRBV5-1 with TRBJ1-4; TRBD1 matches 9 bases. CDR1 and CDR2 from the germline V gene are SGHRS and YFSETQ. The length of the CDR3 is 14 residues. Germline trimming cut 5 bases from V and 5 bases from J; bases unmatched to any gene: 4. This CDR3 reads CASRTGQGNEKLFF. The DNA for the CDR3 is TGCGCCAGCAGGACGGGACAGGGAAATGAAAAACTGTTTTTT.

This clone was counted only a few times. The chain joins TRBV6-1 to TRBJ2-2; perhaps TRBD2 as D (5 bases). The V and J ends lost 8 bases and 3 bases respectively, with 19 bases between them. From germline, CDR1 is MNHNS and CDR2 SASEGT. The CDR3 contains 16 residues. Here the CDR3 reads CASSNPSGYDTGELFF. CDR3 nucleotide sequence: TGTGCCAGCTCTAATCCCAGCGGTTACGACACCGGGGAGCTGTTTTTT.

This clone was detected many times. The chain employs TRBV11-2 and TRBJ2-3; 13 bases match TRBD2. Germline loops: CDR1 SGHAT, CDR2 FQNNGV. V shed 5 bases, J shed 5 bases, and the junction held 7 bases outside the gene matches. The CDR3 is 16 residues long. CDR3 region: CASSQTSGGARDTQYF. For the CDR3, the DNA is TGTGCCAGCAGCCAAACTAGCGGGGGGGCCAGAGATACGCAGTATTTT.

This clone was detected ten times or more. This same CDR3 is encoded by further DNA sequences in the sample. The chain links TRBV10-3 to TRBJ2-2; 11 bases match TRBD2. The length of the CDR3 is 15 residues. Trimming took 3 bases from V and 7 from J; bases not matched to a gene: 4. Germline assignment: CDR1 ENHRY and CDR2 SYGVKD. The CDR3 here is CAISELAGVGGELFF. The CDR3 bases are TGTGCCATCAGTGAACTAGCGGGAGTAGGCGGGGAGCTGTTTTTT.

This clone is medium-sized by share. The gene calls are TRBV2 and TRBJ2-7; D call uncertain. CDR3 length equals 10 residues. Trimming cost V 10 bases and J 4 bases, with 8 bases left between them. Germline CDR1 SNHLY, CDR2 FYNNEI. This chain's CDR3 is CATATYEQYF. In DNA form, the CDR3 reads TGTGCCACCGCAACTTACGAGCAGTACTTC.